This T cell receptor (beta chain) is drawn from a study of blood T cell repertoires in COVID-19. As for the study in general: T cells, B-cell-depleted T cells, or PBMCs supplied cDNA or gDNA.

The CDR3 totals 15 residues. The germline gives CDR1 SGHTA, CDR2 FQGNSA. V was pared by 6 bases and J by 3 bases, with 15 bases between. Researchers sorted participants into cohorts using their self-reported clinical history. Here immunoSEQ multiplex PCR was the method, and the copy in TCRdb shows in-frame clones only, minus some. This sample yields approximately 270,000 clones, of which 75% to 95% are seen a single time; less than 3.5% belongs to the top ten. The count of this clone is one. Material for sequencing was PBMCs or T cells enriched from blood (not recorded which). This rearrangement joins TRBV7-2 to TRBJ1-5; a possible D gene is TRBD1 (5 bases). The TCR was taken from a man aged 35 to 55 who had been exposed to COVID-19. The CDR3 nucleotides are TGTGCCAGCAGTTCCCTGCGCAGGGACAATCAGCCCCAGCATTTT. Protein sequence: CASSSLRRDNQPQHF.